This TCR beta chain was identified in a study of blood T cell repertoires in COVID-19. Libraries were prepared by immunoSEQ multiplex PCR; TCRdb keeps only in-frame clonotypes and omits some of them. The sample has approximately 240,000 clones; around 87% are singletons. In its sample, this clone was seen once. The ends lost 0 bases at V and 11 bases at J; junction bases unmatched: 5. The CDR3 totals 13 residues. The germline gives CDR1 KGHSH, CDR2 LQKENI. The sequence came from a woman aged 25 to 45 who had recovered from COVID-19. Sample: peripheral blood. The chain carries TRBV18 and TRBJ2-3, with TRBD1 identical over 7 bases. As DNA, the CDR3 is TGTGCCAGCTCACCACCGCAGGGGGTGGAGCAGTATTTT. Protein product: CASSPPQGVEQYF.